This T cell receptor beta chain stems from a study of cytomegalovirus exposure and HLA in healthy donors. Study conclusions and caveats: In a later analysis, HLA-associated TCR beta chains were more clonally expanded than equally common others. Several V segments, TRBV6-2 and TRBV6-3 among them, could not be told apart and were dropped.

Concerning this clone itself: Its specificity is not known.

Trimming cost V 5 bases and J 8 bases; bases outside gene matches: 12. Germline V gives CDR1 MDHEN, CDR2 SYDVKM. The CDR3 extends over 16 amino acids. The primer mix had 60 Vbeta and 13 Jbeta primers. Libraries were prepared by immunoSEQ multiplex PCR; TCRdb keeps only in-frame clonotypes and omits some of them. The top ten clones hold 30% of a sample with roughly 120,000 clones, around 76% of them seen once. The TCR comes from a man between 60 and 75 years old in good health and CMV-seropositive. Material for sequencing was PBMCs. V and J are TRBV28 and TRBJ1-4; the match to TRBD1 covers 9 bases. The CDR3 loop reads CASSPPGTGLREKLFF. As DNA, the CDR3 is TGTGCCAGCAGTCCCCCTGGGACAGGGTTAAGGGAAAAACTGTTTTTT.